The following is a T cell receptor beta chain sequence with its context. PCR amplification relied on 60 Vbeta primers (plus 13 Jbeta primers). Original handling: Later, 65 million to 85 million unique TCR beta chains were counted in an analysis, and some 9.9 million of them were shared. Assay: immunoSEQ multiplex PCR; the TCRdb copy retains only in-frame clones and omits some. That table gives V, J and clone size, and the DNA gave D and trimming. The table records about 130,000 clones, about two thirds of them present only once. This sample is part of a study of cytomegalovirus exposure and HLA in healthy donors. Trimming shortened V by 7 bases and J by 0 bases, and 14 bases separated the two germline ends. The germline gives CDR1 SGHNT, CDR2 YYREEE (reference sequence). The CDR3 loop spans 14 amino acids.

Sequenced: PBMCs. This chain links TRBV5-4 with TRBJ2-7; D gene uncertain. This TCR was recovered from a woman aged 60-75 years in good health and CMV-seropositive. In DNA, the CDR3 is TGTGCCAGCGCCCTCAATCGCGACTCCTACGAGCAGTACTTC. Translated: CASALNRDSYEQYF.